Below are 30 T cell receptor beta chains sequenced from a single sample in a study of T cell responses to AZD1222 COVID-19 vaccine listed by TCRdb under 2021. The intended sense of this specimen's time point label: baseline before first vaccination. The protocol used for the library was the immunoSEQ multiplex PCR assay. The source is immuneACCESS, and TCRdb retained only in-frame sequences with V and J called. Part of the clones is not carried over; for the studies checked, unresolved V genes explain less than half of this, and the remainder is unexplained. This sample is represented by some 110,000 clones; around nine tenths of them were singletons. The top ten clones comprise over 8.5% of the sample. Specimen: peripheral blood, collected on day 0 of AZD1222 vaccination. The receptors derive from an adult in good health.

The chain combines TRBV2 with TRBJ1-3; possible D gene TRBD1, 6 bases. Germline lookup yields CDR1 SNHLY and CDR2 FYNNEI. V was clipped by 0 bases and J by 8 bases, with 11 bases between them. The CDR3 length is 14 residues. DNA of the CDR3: TGTGCCAGCAGTGAAGCGTCGAGGGGGGACACCATATATTTT. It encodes CASSEASRGDTIYF.

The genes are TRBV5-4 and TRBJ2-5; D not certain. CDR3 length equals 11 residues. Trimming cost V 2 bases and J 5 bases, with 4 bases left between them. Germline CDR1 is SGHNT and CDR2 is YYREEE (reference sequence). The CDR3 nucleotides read TGTGCCAGCAGCTTCGGTGAGACCCAGTACTTC. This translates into CASSFGETQYF. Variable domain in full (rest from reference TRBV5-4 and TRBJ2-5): ETGVTQSPTHLIKTRGQQVTLRCSSQSGHNTVSWYQQALGQGPQFIFQYYREEENGRGNFPPRFSGLQFPNYSSELNVNALELDDSALYLCASSFGETQYFGPGTRLLVL.

The CDR3 is CASSLSRNYEQYF. CDR3 nucleotides: TGTGCCAGCAGTTTGTCCAGGAACTACGAGCAGTACTTC. The rearrangement uses TRBV27 and TRBJ2-7; D is uncertain. Germline loops: CDR1 MNHEY, CDR2 SMNVEV (reference sequence). This CDR3 is built from 13 residues. The V gene lost 3 bases and the J gene lost 3 bases, with 9 bases spanning the gap.

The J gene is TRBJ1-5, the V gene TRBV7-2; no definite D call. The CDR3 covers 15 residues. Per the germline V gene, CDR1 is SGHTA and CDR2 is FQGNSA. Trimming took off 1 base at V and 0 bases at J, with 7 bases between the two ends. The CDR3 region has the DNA TGTGCCAGCAGCTTAGTAGGATTTAGCAATCAGCCCCAGCATTTT. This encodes CASSLVGFSNQPQHF.

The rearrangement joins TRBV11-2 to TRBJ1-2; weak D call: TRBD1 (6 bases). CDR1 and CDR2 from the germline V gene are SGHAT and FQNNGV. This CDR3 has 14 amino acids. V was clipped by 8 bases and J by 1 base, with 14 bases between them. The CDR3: CASAPGASNYGYTF. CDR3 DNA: TGTGCCAGCGCCCCAGGGGCCAGTAACTATGGCTACACCTTC.

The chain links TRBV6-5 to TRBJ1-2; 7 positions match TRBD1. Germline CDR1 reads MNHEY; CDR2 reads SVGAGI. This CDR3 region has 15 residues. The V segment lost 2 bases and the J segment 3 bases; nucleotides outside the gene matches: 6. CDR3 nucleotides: TGTGCCAGCAGTTACGCGAGGGGGCCCCACTATGGCTACACCTTC. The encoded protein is CASSYARGPHYGYTF.

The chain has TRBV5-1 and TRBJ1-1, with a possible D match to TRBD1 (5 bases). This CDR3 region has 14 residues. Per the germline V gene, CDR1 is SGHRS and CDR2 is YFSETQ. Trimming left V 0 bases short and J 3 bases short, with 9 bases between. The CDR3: CASSLGAGYTEAFF. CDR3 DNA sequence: TGCGCCAGCAGCTTGGGGGCAGGGTACACTGAAGCTTTCTTT.

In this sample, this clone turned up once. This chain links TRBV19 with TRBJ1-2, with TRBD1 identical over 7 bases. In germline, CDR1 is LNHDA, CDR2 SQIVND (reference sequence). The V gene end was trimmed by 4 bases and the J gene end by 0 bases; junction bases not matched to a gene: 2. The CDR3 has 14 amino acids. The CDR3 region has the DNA TGTGCCAGTAGTAGGGACAGCACTAACTATGGCTACACCTTC. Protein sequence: CASSRDSTNYGYTF.

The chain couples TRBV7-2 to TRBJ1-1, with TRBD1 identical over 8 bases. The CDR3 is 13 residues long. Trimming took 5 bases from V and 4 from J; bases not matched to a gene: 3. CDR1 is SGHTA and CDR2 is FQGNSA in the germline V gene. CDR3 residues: CASSRTGGTEAFF. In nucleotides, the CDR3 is TGTGCCAGCAGCCGAACAGGGGGCACTGAAGCTTTCTTT.

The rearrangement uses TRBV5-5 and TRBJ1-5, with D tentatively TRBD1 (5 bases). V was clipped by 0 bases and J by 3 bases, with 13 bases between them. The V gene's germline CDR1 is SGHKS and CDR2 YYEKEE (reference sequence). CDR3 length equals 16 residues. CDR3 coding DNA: TGTGCCAGCAGCTTGGGACAGCAGAATTTCAATCAGCCCCAGCATTTT. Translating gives CASSLGQQNFNQPQHF.

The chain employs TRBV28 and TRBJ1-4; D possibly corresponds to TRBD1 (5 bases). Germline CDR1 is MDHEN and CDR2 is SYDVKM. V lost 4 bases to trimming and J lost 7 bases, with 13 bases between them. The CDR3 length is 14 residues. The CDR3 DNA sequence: TGTGCCAGCAGTTCCCCAGGGCAATCTGAAAAACTGTTTTTT. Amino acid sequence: CASSSPGQSEKLFF.

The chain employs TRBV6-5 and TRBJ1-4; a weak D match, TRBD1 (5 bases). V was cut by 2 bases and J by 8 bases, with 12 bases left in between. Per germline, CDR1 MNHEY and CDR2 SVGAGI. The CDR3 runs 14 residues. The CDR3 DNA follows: TGTGCCAGCAGTTACGAGGGGCGAAAGGAAAAACTGTTTTTT. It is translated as CASSYEGRKEKLFF.

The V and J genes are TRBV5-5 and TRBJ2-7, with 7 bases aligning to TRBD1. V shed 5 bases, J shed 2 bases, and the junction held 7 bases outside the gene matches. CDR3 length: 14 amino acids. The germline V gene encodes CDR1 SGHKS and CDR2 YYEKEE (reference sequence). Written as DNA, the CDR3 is TGTGCCAGCAGTCACCGGACAGGAACCTACGAGCAGTACTTC. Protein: CASSHRTGTYEQYF. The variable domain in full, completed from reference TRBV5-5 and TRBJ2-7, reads DAGVTQSPTHLIKTRGQQVTLRCSPISGHKSVSWYQQVLGQGPQFIFQYYEKEERGRGNFPDRFSARQFPNYSSELNVNALLLGDSALYLCASSHRTGTYEQYFGPGTRLTVT.

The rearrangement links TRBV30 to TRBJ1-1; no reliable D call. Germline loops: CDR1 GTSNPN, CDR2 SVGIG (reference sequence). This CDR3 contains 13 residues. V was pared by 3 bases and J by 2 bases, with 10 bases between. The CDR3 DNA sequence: TGTGCCTGGAGCGAGTATCAAAACACTGAAGCTTTCTTT. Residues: CAWSEYQNTEAFF.

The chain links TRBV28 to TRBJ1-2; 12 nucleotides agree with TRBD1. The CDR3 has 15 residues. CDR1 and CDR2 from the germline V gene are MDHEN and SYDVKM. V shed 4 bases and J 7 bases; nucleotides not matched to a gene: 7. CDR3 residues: CASSSGTGGLSGYTF. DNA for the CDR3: TGTGCCAGCAGTTCCGGGACAGGGGGCTTGAGTGGCTACACCTTC.

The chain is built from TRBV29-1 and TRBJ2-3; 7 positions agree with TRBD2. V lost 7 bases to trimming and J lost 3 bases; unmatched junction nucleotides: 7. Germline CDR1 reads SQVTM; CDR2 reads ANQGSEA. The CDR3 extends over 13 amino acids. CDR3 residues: CSASRGETDTQYF. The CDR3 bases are TGCAGCGCATCTCGGGGGGAGACAGATACGCAGTATTTT.

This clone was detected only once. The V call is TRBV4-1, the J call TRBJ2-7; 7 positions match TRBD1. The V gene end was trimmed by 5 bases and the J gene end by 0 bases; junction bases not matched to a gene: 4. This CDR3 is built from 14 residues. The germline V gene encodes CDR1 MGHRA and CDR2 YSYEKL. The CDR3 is CASSRDSFSYEQYF. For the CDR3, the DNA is TGCGCCAGCAGCAGGGACAGCTTCTCCTACGAGCAGTACTTC.

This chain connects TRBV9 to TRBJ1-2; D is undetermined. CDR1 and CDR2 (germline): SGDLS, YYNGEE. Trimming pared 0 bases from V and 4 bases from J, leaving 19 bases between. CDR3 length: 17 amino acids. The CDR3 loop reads CASSVGVAVGRTYGYTF. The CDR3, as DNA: TGTGCCAGCAGCGTAGGGGTGGCCGTGGGCCGCACCTATGGCTACACCTTC. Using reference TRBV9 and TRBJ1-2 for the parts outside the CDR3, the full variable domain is DSGVTQTPKHLITATGQRVTLRCSPRSGDLSVYWYQQSLDQGLQFLIQYYNGEERAKGNILERFSAQQFPDLHSELNLSSLELGDSALYFCASSVGVAVGRTYGYTFGSGTRLTVV.

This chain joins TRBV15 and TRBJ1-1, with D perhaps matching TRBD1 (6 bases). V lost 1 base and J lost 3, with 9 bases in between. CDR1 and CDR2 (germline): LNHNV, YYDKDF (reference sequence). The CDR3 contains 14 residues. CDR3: CATSRGAGDTEAFF. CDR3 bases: TGTGCCACCAGCAGAGGAGCAGGGGACACTGAAGCTTTCTTT.

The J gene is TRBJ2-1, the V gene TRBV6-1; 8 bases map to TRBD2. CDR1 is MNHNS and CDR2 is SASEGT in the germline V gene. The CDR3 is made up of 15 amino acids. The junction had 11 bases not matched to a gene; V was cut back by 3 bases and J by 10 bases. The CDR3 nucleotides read TGTGCCAGCAGTGAGAATCCGGGACTAGTCGTAGAGCAGTTCTTC. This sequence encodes CASSENPGLVVEQFF.

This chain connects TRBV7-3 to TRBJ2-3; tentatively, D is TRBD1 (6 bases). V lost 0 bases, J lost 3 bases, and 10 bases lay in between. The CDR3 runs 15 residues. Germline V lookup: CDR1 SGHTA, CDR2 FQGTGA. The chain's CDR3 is CASSLTPGETDTQYF. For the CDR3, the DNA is TGTGCCAGCAGCTTAACTCCAGGGGAGACAGATACGCAGTATTTT.

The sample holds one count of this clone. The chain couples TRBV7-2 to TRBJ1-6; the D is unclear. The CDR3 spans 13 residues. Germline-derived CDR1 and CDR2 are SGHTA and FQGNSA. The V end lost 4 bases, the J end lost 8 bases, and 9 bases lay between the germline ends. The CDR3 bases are TGTGCCAGCAGCTCACAGTCTTATTCACCCCTCCACTTT. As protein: CASSSQSYSPLHF.

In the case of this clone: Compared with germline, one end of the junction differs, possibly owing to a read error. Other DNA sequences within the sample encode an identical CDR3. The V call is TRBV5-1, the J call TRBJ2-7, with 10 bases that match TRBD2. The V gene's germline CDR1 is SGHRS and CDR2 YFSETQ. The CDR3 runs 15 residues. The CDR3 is CASSWGLASSYEQYF. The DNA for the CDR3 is TGCGCTAGCAGCTGGGGACTAGCGAGCTCCTACGAGCAGTACTTC.

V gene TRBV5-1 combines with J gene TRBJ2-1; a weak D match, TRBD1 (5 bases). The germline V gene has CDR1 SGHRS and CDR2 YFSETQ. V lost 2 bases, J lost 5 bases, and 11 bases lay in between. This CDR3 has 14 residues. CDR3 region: CASSLGDSHNEQFF. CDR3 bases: TGCGCCAGCAGCTTAGGGGATTCCCACAATGAGCAGTTCTTC.

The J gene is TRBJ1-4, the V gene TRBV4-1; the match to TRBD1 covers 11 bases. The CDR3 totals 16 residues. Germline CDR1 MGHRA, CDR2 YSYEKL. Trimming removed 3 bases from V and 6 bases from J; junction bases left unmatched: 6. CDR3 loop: CASSQDRDRGYEKLFF. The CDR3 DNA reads TGCGCCAGCAGCCAGGATCGGGACAGGGGGTATGAAAAACTGTTTTTT.

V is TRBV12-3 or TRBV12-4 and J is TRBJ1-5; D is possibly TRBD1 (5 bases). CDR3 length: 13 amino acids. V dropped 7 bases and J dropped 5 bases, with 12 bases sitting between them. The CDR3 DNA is TGTGCCAGCACCCAGGGTGAGGATCAGCCCCAGCATTTT. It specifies CASTQGEDQPQHF.

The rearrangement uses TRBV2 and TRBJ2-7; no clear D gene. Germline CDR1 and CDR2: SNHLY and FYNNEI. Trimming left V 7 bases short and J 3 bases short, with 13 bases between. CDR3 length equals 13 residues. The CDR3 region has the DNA TGTGCCAGCACCCTTGGACCCGGCTACGAGCAGTACTTC. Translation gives CASTLGPGYEQYF.

The CDR3 loop is CASKDRAYEAFF. The DNA of the CDR3 is TGTGCCAGCAAAGACAGGGCTTATGAAGCTTTCTTT. The chain employs TRBV27 and TRBJ1-1; 7 bases align to TRBD1. The CDR3 consists of 12 residues. The germline V gene encodes CDR1 MNHEY and CDR2 SMNVEV (reference sequence). V dropped 7 bases and J dropped 7; count of bases not matched to a gene: 6.

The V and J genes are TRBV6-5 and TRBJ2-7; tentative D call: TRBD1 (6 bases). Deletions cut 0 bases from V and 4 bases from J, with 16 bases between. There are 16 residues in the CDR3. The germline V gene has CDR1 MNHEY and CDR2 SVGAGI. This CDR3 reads CASSYSSGQPQYEQYF. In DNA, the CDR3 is TGTGCCAGCAGTTACTCGAGCGGACAGCCCCAATACGAGCAGTACTTC.

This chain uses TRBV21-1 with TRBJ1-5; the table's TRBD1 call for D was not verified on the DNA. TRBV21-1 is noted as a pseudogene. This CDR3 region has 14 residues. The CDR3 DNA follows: TGTGCCAGCAGCGCCCGCACAGGGGAGCAGCCCCAGCATTTT. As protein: CASSARTGEQPQHF.